Listed here is a single T cell receptor beta chain. The entry originates in a study of CD8 T cells in Susac syndrome. The CDR3 contains 15 residues. The germline V gene encodes CDR1 SGDLS and CDR2 YYNGEE. V lost 0 bases and J 4 bases, leaving 13 bases between the germline ends. Reverse transcription of about 0.45 to 1 ug RNA was carried out with random hexamers. TCR beta CDR3 was amplified by immunoSEQ covering 54 Vbeta and 13 Jbeta. TCRdb ran MiXCR on the immunoSEQ multiplex PCR reads and lists one entry per CDR3 protein. The sample holds roughly 400,000 distinct CDR3 sequences, 75% to 90% seen once. The rearrangement uses TRBV9 and TRBJ1-1; D is undetermined. The sequenced sample was CD8+ T cells from PBMCs. This receptor was taken from a human donor with multiple sclerosis. The CDR3 here is CASSVAFVSGTEAFF. CDR3 nucleotides: TGTGCCAGCAGCGTAGCTTTCGTATCCGGCACTGAAGCTTTCTTT.